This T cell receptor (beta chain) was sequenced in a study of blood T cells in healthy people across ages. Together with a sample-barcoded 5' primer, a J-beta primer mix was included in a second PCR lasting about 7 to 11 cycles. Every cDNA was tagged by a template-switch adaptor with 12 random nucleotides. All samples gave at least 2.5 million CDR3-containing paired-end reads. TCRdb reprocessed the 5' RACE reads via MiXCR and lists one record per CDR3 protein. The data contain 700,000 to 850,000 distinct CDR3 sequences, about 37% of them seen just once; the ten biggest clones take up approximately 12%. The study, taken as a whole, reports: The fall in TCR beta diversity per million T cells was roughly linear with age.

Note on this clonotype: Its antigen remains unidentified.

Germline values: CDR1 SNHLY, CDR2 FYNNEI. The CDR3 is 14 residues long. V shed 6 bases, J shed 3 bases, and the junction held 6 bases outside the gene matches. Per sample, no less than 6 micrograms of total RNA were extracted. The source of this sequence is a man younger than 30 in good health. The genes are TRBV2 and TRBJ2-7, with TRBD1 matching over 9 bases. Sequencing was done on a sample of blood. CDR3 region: CASSTKTGGYEQYF. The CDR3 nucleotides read TGTGCCAGCAGCACAAAGACAGGGGGCTACGAGCAGTACTTC.